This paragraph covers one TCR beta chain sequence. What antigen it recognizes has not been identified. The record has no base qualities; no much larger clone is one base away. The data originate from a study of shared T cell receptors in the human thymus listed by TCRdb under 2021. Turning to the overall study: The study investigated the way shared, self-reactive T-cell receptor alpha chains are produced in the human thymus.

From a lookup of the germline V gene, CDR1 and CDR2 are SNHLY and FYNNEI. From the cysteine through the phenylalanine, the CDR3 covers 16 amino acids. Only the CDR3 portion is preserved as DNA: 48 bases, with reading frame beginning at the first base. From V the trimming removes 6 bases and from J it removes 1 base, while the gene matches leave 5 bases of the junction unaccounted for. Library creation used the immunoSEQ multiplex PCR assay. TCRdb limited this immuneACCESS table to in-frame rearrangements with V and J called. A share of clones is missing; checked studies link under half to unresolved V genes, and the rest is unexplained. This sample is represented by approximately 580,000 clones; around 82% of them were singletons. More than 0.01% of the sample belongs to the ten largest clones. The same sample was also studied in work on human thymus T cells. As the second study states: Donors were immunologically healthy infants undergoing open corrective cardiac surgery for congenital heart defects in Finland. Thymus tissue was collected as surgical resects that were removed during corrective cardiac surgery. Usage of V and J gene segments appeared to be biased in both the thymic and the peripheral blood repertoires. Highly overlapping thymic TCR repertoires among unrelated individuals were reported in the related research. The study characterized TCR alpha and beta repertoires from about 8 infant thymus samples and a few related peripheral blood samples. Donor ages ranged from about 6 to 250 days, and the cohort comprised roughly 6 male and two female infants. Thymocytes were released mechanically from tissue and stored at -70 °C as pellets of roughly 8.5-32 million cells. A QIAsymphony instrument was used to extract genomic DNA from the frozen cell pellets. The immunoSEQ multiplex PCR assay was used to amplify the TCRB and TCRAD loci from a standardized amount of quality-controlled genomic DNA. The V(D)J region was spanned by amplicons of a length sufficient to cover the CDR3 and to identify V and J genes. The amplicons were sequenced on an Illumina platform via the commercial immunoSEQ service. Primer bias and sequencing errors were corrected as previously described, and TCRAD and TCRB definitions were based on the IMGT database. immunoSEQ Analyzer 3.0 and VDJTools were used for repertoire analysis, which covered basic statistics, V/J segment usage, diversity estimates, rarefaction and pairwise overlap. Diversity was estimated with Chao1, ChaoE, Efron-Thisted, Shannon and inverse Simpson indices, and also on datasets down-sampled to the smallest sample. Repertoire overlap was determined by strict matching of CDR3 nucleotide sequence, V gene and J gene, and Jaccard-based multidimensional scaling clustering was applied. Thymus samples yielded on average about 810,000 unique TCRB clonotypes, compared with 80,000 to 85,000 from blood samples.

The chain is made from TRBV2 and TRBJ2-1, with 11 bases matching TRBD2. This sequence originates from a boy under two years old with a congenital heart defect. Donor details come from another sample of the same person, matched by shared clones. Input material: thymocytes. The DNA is TGTGCCAGCAGGACTTCTAGCGGGGGGTCCTACAATGAGCAGTTCTTC. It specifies CASRTSSGGSYNEQFF.